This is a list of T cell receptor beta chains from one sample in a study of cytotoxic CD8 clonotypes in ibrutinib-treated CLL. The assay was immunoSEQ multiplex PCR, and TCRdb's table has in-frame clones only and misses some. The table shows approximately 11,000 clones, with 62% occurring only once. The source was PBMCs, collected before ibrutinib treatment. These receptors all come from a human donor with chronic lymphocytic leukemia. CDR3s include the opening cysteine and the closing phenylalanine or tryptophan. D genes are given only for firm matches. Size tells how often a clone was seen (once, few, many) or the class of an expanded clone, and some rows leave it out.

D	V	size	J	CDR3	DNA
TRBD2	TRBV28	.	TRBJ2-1	CASSSPLDPGGFNEQFF	TGTGCCAGCAGTTCCCCACTCGATCCGGGGGGGTTCAATGAGCAGTTCTTC
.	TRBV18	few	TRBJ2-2	CASSRDNTGELFF	TGTGCCAGCTCACGCGATAACACCGGGGAGCTGTTTTTT
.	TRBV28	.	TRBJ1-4	CASRGGMEVTNEKLFF	TGTGCCAGTCGGGGGGGGATGGAAGTAACTAATGAAAAACTGTTTTTT
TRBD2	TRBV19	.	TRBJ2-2	CASSILAGANTGELFF	TGTGCCAGTAGTATACTAGCGGGGGCGAACACCGGGGAGCTGTTTTTT
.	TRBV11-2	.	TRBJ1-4	CASSWGREDEKLFF	TGTGCCAGCAGCTGGGGGCGGGAAGATGAAAAACTGTTTTTT
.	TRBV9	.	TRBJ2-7	CASSVGGDPYEQYF	TGTGCCAGCAGCGTTGGCGGGGACCCCTACGAGCAGTACTTC
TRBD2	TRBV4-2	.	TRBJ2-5	CASSQGAGQETQYF	TGTGCCAGCAGCCAAGGAGCGGGGCAAGAGACCCAGTACTTC
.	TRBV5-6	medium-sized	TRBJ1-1	CASSFVVVGAEAFF	TGTGCCAGCAGCTTTGTCGTGGTCGGCGCTGAAGCTTTCTTT
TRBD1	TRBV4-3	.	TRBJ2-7	CASSQVWAGGWYEQYF	TGCGCCAGCAGCCAAGTATGGGCAGGGGGTTGGTACGAGCAGTACTTC
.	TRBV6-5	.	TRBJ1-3	CASTRTSSGNTIYF	TGTGCCAGCACCCGGACGTCCTCTGGAAACACCATATATTTT
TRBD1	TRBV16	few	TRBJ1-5	CASSQYRGSNQPQHF	TGTGCCAGCAGCCAATACAGGGGAAGCAATCAGCCCCAGCATTTT
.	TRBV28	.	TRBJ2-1	CASSRPPWGNEQFF	TGTGCCAGCAGTCGGCCCCCATGGGGCAATGAGCAGTTCTTC
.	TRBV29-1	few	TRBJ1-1	CSVEGGNGDTEAFF	TGCAGCGTTGAAGGCGGTAATGGGGACACTGAAGCTTTCTTT
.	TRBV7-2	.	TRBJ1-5	CASSLQFNQPQHF	TGTGCCAGCAGCTTACAATTCAATCAGCCCCAGCATTTT
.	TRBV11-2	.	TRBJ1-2	CASSLRDQDGYGYTF	TGTGCCAGCAGCTTAAGGGATCAGGACGGTTACGGCTACACCTTC
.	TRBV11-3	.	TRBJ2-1	CASSTTTGIGGEQFF	TGTGCCAGCAGCACAACAACAGGGATAGGGGGTGAGCAGTTCTTC
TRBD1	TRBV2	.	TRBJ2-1	CASSESRGRLYLF	TGTGCCAGCAGTGAAAGCAGGGGGCGGTTGTATCTCTTC
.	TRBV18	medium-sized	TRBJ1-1	CASSRAMETEAFF	TGTGCCAGCTCCAGGGCTATGGAGACTGAAGCTTTCTTT